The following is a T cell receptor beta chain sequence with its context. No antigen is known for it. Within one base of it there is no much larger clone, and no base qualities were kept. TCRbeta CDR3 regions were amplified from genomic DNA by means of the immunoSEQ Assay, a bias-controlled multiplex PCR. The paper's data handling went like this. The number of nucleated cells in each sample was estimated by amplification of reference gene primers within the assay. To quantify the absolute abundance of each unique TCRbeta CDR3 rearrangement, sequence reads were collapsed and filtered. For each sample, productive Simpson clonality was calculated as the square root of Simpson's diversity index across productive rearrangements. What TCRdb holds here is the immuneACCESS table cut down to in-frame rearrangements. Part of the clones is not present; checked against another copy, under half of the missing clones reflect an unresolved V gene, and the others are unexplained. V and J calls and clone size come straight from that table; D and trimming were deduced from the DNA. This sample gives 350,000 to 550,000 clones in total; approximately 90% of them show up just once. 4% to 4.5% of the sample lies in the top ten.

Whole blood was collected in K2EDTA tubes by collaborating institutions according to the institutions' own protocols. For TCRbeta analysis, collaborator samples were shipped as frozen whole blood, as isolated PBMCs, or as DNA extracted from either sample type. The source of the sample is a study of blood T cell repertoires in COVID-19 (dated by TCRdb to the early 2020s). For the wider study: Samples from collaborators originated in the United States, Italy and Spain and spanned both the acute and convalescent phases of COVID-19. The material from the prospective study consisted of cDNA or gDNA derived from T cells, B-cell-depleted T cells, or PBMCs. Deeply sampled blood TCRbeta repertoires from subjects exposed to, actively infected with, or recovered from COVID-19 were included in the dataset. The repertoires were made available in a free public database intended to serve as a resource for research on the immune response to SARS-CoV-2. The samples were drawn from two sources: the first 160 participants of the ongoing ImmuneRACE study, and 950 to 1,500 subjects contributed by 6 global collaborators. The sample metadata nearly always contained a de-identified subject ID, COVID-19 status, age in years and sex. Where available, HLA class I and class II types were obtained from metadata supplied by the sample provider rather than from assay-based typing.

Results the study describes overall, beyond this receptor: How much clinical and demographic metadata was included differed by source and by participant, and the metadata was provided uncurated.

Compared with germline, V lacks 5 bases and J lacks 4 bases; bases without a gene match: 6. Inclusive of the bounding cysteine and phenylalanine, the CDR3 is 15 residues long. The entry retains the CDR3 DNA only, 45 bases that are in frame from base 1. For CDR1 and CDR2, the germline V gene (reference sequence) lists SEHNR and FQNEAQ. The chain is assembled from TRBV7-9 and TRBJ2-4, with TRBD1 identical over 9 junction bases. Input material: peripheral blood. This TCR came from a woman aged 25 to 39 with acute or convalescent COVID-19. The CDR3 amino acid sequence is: CASSPRDRGKNIQYF. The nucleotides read TGTGCCAGCAGCCCCAGAGACAGGGGGAAAAACATTCAGTACTTC.